Following are 6 T cell receptor beta chains from one sample sequenced in a study of blood T cell repertoires in COVID-19. Using immunoSEQ multiplex PCR, the repertoire was profiled, and TCRdb retains in-frame clones only, with some absent. The table records some 97,000 clones, around four fifths of them present only once. The specimen sequenced was peripheral blood. The source of these receptors is a man in his 70s with active or convalescent COVID-19.

The rearrangement links TRBV5-5 to TRBJ1-2; D is undetermined. The germline V gene encodes CDR1 SGHKS and CDR2 YYEKEE (reference sequence). This CDR3 comprises 13 residues. Trimming left V 0 bases short and J 5 bases short, with 8 bases between. The CDR3 is CASSLVDEYGYTF. The CDR3 DNA follows: TGTGCCAGCAGCTTGGTAGATGAATATGGCTACACCTTC. Together with reference TRBV5-5 and TRBJ1-2, the CDR3 gives the full variable domain: DAGVTQSPTHLIKTRGQQVTLRCSPISGHKSVSWYQQVLGQGPQFIFQYYEKEERGRGNFPDRFSARQFPNYSSELNVNALLLGDSALYLCASSLVDEYGYTFGSGTRLTVV.

This chain uses TRBV3-1 (or the pseudogene TRBV3-2) with TRBJ2-7, with D possibly matching TRBD1 (6 bases). CDR3 length equals 17 residues. Trimming removed 1 base from V and 2 bases from J, with 18 bases in between. Per germline, CDR1 LGHDT and CDR2 YNNKEL (reference sequence). The CDR3 spells CASSQAPVGQTTYEQYF. CDR3 nucleotides: TGTGCCAGCAGCCAAGCGCCGGTTGGACAGACAACCTACGAGCAGTACTTC.

This clone has only a few counts. The rearrangement joins TRBV15 to TRBJ1-5, with D perhaps TRBD1 (5 bases). Germline values: CDR1 LNHNV, CDR2 YYDKDF (reference sequence). With 5 bases removed from V and 0 bases from J, the gap between germline ends came to 17 bases. CDR3 length equals 17 residues. The DNA of the CDR3 is TGTGCCACCAGCCCCATGACAGAACTTTATAGCAATCAGCCCCAGCATTTT. Its translation is CATSPMTELYSNQPQHF.

The J gene is TRBJ1-1, the V gene TRBV18, with D perhaps TRBD1 (6 bases). CDR1 is KGHSH, CDR2 LQKENI, per germline. This CDR3 has 15 residues. Trimming took 2 bases from V and 1 from J, leaving 11 bases between them. CDR3 sequence (DNA): TGTGCCAGCTCACCAGAACTGACAGGGAACACTGAAGCTTTCTTT. The encoded protein is CASSPELTGNTEAFF.

J is TRBJ1-1 and V is TRBV5-1; no firm D call. The CDR3 totals 14 residues. CDR1 is SGHRS, CDR2 YFSETQ, per germline. Trimming cost V 4 bases and J 0 bases, with 10 bases left between them. The CDR3 sequence: CASSRETVNTEAFF. The CDR3, as DNA: TGCGCCAGCAGCCGGGAGACGGTGAACACTGAAGCTTTCTTT.

The chain recombines TRBV4-2 with TRBJ2-2; D is perhaps TRBD2 (6 bases). CDR1 is LGHNA, CDR2 YNFKEQ, per germline. This CDR3 comprises 17 residues. V was shortened by 3 bases and J by 0 bases, with 14 bases between the two germline ends. This CDR3 is CASSHPGGATNTGELFF. CDR3 in DNA: TGTGCCAGCAGCCACCCTGGCGGGGCAACGAACACCGGGGAGCTGTTTTTT.